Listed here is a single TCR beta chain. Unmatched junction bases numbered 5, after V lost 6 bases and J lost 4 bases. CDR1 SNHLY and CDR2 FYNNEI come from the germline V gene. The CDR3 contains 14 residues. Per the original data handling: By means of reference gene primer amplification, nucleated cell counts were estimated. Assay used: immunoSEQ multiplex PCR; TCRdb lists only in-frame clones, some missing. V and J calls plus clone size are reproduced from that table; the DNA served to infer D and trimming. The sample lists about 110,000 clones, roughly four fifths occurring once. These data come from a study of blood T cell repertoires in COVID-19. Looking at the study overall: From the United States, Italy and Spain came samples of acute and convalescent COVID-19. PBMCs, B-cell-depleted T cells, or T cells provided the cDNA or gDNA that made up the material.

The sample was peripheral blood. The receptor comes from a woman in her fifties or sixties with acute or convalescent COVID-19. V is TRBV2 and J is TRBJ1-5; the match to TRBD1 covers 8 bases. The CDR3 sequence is CASRATGDNQPQHF. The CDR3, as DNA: TGTGCCAGCAGAGCGACAGGGGATAATCAGCCCCAGCATTTT.